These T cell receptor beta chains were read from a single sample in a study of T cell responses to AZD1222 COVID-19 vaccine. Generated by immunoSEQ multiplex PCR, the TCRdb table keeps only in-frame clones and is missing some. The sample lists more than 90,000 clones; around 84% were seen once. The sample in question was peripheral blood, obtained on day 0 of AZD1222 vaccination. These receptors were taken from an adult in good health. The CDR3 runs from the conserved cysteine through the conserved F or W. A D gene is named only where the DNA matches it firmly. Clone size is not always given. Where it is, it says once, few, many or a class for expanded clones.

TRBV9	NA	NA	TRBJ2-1	CASSAPTGEQFF	TGTGCCAGCAGCGCCCCGACCGGTGAGCAGTTCTTC
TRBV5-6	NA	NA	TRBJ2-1	CASSPGAGSYNEQFF	TGTGCCAGCAGCCCCGGGGCGGGCTCCTACAATGAGCAGTTCTTC
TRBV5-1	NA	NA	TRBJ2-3	CASSLEGRADTQYF	TGCGCCAGCAGCTTGGAGGGTCGGGCAGATACGCAGTATTTT
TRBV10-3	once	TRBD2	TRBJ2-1	CAISETGLAGERTNEQFF	TGTGCCATCAGTGAGACCGGACTAGCGGGAGAACGCACCAATGAGCAGTTCTTC
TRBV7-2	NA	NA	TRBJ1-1	CASSLENRMNTEAFF	TGTGCCAGCAGCTTAGAAAACAGAATGAACACTGAAGCTTTCTTT
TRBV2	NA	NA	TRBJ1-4	CASKLGRDREKLFF	TGTGCCAGCAAGTTAGGACGCGACAGGGAAAAACTGTTTTTT
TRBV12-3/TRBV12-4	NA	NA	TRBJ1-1	CASSLGLRTEAFF	TGTGCCAGCAGTTTAGGTCTACGCACTGAAGCTTTCTTT
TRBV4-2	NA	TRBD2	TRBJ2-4	CASSSGLAGGIGIQYF	TGTGCCAGCAGCTCAGGACTAGCGGGAGGAATCGGCATTCAGTACTTC
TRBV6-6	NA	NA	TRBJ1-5	CASNSRRQNVQPQHF	TGTGCCAGCAACTCACGGAGGCAGAACGTCCAGCCCCAGCATTTT
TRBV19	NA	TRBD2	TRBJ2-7	CASSIGAGDVGEQYF	TGTGCCAGTAGTATAGGCGCGGGAGATGTTGGCGAGCAGTACTTC
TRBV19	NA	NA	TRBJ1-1	CASSIGAMNTEAFF	TGTGCCAGTAGTATCGGAGCTATGAACACTGAAGCTTTCTTT
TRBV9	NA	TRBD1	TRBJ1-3	CASSVGQGDTIYF	TGTGCCAGCAGCGTAGGACAGGGAGACACCATATATTTT
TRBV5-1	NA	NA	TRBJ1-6	CASSLNTGGNNSPLHF	TGCGCCAGCAGCTTGAACACCGGGGGCAATAATTCACCCCTCCACTTT
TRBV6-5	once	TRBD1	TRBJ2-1	CASSRDRGSYNEQFF	TGTGCCAGCAGCCGAGACAGGGGCTCCTACAATGAGCAGTTCTTC
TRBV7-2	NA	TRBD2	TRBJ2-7	CASSLGFAGLISYEQYF	TGTGCCAGCAGCTTAGGGTTTGCGGGACTAATCTCCTACGAGCAGTACTTC
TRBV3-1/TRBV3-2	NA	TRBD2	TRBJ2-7	CASSRLAGSYEQYF	TGTGCCAGCAGCAGACTAGCGGGAAGCTACGAGCAGTACTTC
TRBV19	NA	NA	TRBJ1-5	CASTQLEGFSQPQHF	TGTGCCAGTACGCAGCTGGAGGGGTTCAGTCAGCCCCAGCATTTT
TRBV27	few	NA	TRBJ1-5	CASSLNGQSNQPQHF	TGTGCCAGCAGTTTGAATGGGCAGAGCAATCAGCCCCAGCATTTT
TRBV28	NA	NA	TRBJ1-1	CASTVMGQSTMEAFF	TGTGCCAGCACCGTAATGGGTCAGAGTACGATGGAAGCTTTCTTT
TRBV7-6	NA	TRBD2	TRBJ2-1	CALRRILAGYTDEQFF	TGTGCTTTACGCCGGATACTAGCGGGCTATACTGATGAGCAGTTCTTC
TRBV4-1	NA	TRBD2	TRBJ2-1	CASSQSAAGVGEQFF	TGCGCCAGCAGCCAAAGCGCAGCGGGAGTGGGTGAGCAGTTCTTC
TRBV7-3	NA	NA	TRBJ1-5	CASRVLLAGHPNGNQPQHF	TGTGCCAGCAGGGTCCTCCTTGCGGGACATCCGAATGGCAATCAGCCCCAGCATTTT
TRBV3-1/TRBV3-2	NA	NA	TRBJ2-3	CASNSRQGTSGDTQYF	TGTGCCAGCAATTCTCGTCAGGGGACCTCGGGAGATACGCAGTATTTT
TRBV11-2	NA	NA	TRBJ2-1	CASSLEGYNEQFF	TGTGCCAGCAGCTTAGAGGGATACAATGAGCAGTTCTTC
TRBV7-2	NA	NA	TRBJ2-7	CASSPSGGQHYEQYF	TGTGCCAGCAGCCCAAGTGGGGGACAACACTACGAGCAGTACTTC
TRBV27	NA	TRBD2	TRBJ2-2	CASSFPGRGTGELFF	TGTGCCAGCAGTTTCCCCGGGAGGGGCACCGGGGAGCTGTTTTTT
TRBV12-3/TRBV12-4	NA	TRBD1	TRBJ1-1	CASSLGTGVGAFF	TGTGCCAGCAGTTTAGGGACAGGGGTTGGGGCTTTCTTT
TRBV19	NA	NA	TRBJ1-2	CASSDWQDLNYGYTF	TGTGCCAGTAGTGATTGGCAGGACCTTAACTATGGCTACACCTTC
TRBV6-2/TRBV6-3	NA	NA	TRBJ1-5	CASSLVTGGYSNQPQHF	TGTGCCAGCAGTTTGGTCACAGGCGGGTATAGCAATCAGCCCCAGCATTTT
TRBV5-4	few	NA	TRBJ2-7	CASSLDWRSSYEQYF	TGTGCCAGCAGCTTGGACTGGCGGTCCTCCTACGAGCAGTACTTC
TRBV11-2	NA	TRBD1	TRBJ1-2	CASSPGQFYGYTF	TGTGCCAGCAGCCCGGGACAGTTCTATGGCTACACCTTC
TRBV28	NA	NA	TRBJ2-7	CASYPPDWPEEQYF	TGTGCCAGCTACCCCCCGGACTGGCCCGAGGAGCAGTACTTC
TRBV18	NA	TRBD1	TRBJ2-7	CASSLDRDEQYF	TGTGCCAGCTCGCTTGACAGGGACGAGCAGTACTTC
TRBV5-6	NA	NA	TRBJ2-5	CASSFYRDGETQYF	TGTGCCAGCAGCTTCTACCGGGACGGGGAGACCCAGTACTTC
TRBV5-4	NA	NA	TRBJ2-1	CASSLSVARYNEQFF	TGTGCCAGCAGCTTGTCGGTCGCTAGATACAATGAGCAGTTCTTC
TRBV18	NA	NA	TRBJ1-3	CASSPKRDSGNTIYF	TGTGCCAGCTCGCCCAAAAGAGACTCTGGAAACACCATATATTTT
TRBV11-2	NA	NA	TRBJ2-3	CASSLSAVGVDTQYF	TGTGCCAGCAGCTTATCAGCGGTAGGGGTGGATACGCAGTATTTT
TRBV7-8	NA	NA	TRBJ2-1	CASSLVPNSYNEQFF	TGTGCCAGCAGCTTAGTTCCTAACTCCTACAATGAGCAGTTCTTC
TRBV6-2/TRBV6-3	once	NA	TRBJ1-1	CASSYPQGYTEAFF	TGTGCCAGCAGTTACCCCCAGGGGTACACTGAAGCTTTCTTT
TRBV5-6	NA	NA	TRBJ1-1	CASSLGGSGAFF	TGTGCCAGCAGCTTAGGAGGGTCGGGAGCTTTCTTT
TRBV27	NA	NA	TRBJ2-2	CASSPSLAGDTGELFF	TGTGCCAGCAGTCCGTCGTTGGCAGGGGACACCGGGGAGCTGTTTTTT
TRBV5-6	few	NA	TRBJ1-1	CASSLDHSGYTEAFF	TGTGCCAGCAGCTTGGACCACTCCGGGTACACTGAAGCTTTCTTT
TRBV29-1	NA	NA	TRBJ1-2	CSVAPHLRPGEGYTF	TGCAGCGTTGCCCCCCATTTACGGCCCGGGGAGGGCTACACCTTC
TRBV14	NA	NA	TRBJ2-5	CASSGTLPETQYF	TGTGCCAGCAGCGGGACCCTACCGGAGACCCAGTACTTC
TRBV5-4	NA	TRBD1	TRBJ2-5	CASTIGGKETQYF	TGTGCCAGCACCATAGGGGGCAAGGAGACCCAGTACTTC
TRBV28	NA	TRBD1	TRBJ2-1	CASSPRPGTGSYEQFF	TGTGCCAGCAGTCCCCGACCGGGGACAGGGAGTTATGAGCAGTTCTTC
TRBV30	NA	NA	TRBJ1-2	CAWSPGRVYGYTF	TGTGCCTGGAGTCCCGGACGGGTCTATGGCTACACCTTC
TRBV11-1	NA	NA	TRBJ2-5	CASSLVDTETQYF	TGTGCCAGCAGCTTAGTTGACACAGAGACCCAGTACTTC
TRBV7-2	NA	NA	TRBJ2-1	CASTWGYNEQFF	TGTGCCAGCACCTGGGGGTACAATGAGCAGTTCTTC
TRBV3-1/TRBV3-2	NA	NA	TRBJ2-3	CASSQYDRDTDTQYF	TGTGCCAGCAGCCAATATGACAGAGACACAGATACGCAGTATTTT
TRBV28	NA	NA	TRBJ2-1	CASRVGSYNEQFF	TGTGCCAGCAGGGTCGGGTCCTACAATGAGCAGTTCTTC
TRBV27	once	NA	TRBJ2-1	CASSYGDFSYNEQFF	TGTGCCAGCAGTTACGGGGACTTCTCCTACAATGAGCAGTTCTTC
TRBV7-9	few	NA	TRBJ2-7	CASSSGAGSYEQYF	TGTGCCAGCAGCTCCGGGGCCGGCTCCTACGAGCAGTACTTC
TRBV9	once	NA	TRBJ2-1	CASSDGVSSYNEQFF	TGTGCCAGCAGCGACGGGGTCAGCTCCTACAATGAGCAGTTCTTC
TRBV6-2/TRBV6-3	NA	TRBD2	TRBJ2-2	CASSRTSGSVGGELFF	TGTGCCAGCAGTAGGACTAGCGGGAGCGTCGGCGGGGAGCTGTTTTTT
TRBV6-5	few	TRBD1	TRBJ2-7	CASSFRQGALEQYF	TGTGCCAGCAGTTTCAGACAGGGGGCGTTAGAGCAGTACTTC
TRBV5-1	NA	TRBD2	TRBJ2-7	CASSLLASGRAHEQYF	TGCGCCAGCAGCTTGTTAGCTAGCGGGAGGGCCCACGAGCAGTACTTC
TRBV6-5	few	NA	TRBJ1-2	CASSYSKVHYGYTF	TGTGCCAGCAGTTACTCGAAAGTCCACTATGGCTACACCTTC
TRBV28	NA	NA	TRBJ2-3	CASSFSVPSTDTQYF	TGTGCCAGCAGTTTTTCTGTACCGAGCACAGATACGCAGTATTTT
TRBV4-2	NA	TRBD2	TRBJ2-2	CASSQRLSGTSGFGELFF	TGTGCCAGCAGCCAAAGATTATCGGGGACTAGCGGATTCGGGGAGCTGTTTTTT